One and the same sample provided the 6 T cell receptor beta chains below, sequenced in a study of T-cell memory formation after mild COVID-19. Via MiXCR, TCRdb re-called the 5' RACE reads, giving one row per CDR3 protein. This sample yields roughly 190,000 distinct CDR3 sequences, of which around 17% are seen a single time; 2.4% belongs to the top ten. Sequencing was carried out using PBMCs or a T cell subset sorted from them (not recorded which). These receptors all stem from an adult woman who had mild COVID-19 (a few samples of this study predate the infection). Cell type and time point are not known.

This clonotype came up many times. The CDR3 sequence: CASSRGISTDTQYF. The CDR3 region has the DNA TGTGCCAGCAGCCGCGGGATCTCCACAGATACGCAGTATTTT. This chain connects TRBV7-3 to TRBJ2-3, with D perhaps matching TRBD2 (6 bases). From germline, CDR1 is SGHTA and CDR2 FQGTGA. The CDR3 totals 14 residues. Trimming pared 5 bases from V and 2 bases from J, leaving 11 bases between.

This chain joins TRBV23-1 and TRBJ2-5; D not certain. TRBV23-1 is assigned to the ORF class and has an uncertain function. The length of the CDR3 is 11 residues. The V gene lost 6 bases and the J gene lost 4 bases, with 6 bases spanning the gap. The chain's CDR3 is CASRLGETQYF. The CDR3 bases are TGCGCCAGCAGACTCGGAGAGACCCAGTACTTC.

This clonotype appeared a single time. The final CDR3 position lacks the conserved phenylalanine or tryptophan, pointing to a likely read error. The chain employs TRBV30 and TRBJ2-1; D is unresolved. Trimming left V 1 base short and J 6 bases short, with 13 bases between. The CDR3 covers 14 residues. Germline CDR1 is GTSNPN and CDR2 is SVGIG (reference sequence). DNA of the CDR3: TGTGCCTGGAGTGAAGGAGTCGGCCGCAATGAGCAGTTCTTA. As protein: CAWSEGVGRNEQFL.

This clonotype was found a few times. The chain recombines TRBV30 with TRBJ1-6; tentatively, D is TRBD1 (5 bases). V lost 2 bases and J 7 bases, leaving 15 bases between the germline ends. This CDR3 contains 15 residues. The germline V gene has CDR1 GTSNPN and CDR2 SVGIG (reference sequence). The chain's CDR3 is CAWSLRAGINSPLHF. In DNA, the CDR3 is TGTGCCTGGAGTCTACGGGCAGGGATCAATTCACCCCTCCACTTT. The full variable domain, with the rest looked up from reference TRBV30 and TRBJ1-6, is SQTIHQWPATLVQPVGSPLSLECTVEGTSNPNLYWYRQAAGRGLQLLFYSVGIGQISSEVPQNLSASRPQDRQFILSSKKLLLSDSGFYLCAWSLRAGINSPLHFGNGTRLTVT.

This chain joins TRBV7-2 and TRBJ2-1; TRBD1 might be the D (6 bases). Germline CDR1 and CDR2: SGHTA and FQGNSA. The CDR3 sequence is 16 residues long. Trimming pared 0 bases from V and 6 bases from J, leaving 15 bases between. The CDR3 is CASSLAGTPPSNEQFF. CDR3 DNA sequence: TGTGCCAGCAGCTTAGCCGGGACACCTCCCTCCAATGAGCAGTTCTTC.

This clonotype was seen only a few times. The rearrangement uses TRBV5-1 and TRBJ1-1, with 9 bases that match TRBD1. V dropped 3 bases and J dropped 5; count of bases not matched to a gene: 5. Germline V gene data show CDR1 as SGHRS and CDR2 as YFSETQ. The CDR3 runs to 14 residues. CDR3 region: CASSSGQGRTEAFF. CDR3 in DNA: TGCGCCAGCAGCTCGGGACAGGGAAGAACTGAAGCTTTCTTT.